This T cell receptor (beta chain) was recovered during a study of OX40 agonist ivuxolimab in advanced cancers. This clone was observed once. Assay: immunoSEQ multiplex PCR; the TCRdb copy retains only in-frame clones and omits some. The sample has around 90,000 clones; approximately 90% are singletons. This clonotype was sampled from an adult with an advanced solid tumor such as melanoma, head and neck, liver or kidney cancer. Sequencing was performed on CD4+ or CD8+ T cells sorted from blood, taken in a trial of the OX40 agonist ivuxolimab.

The CDR3 nucleotides are TGTGCCAGCAGTCAGGCACCCAACACTGAAGCTTTCTTT. Translated, it gives CASSQAPNTEAFF. The chain couples TRBV2 to TRBJ1-1; no definite D call. Germline V gives CDR1 SNHLY, CDR2 FYNNEI. The CDR3 extends over 13 amino acids. Trimming removed 5 bases at V and 2 bases at J, with 9 bases between.